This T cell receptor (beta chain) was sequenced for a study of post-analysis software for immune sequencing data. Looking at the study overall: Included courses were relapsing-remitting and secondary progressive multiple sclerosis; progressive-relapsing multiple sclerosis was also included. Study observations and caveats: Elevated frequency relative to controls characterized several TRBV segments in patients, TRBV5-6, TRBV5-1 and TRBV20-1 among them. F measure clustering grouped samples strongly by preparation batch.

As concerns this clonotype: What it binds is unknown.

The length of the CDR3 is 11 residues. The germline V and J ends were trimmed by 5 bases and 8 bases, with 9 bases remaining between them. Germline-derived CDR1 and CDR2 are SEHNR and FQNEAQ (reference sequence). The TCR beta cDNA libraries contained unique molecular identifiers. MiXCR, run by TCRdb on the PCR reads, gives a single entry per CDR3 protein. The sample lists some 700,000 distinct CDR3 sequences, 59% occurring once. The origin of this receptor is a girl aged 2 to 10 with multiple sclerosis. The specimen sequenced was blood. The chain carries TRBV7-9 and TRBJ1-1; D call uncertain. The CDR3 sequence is CASSNGEEAFF. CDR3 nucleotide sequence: TGTGCCAGCAGCAACGGCGAGGAAGCTTTCTTT.